This T cell receptor beta chain appears in the sequencing data of a study of blood T cell repertoires in COVID-19. Overall study: Samples taken during acute and convalescent COVID-19 were collected in the United States, Italy and Spain.

Germline V gene lookup returns CDR1 SGHAT and CDR2 FQNNGV. The CDR3 is 17 residues long. After removal of 4 bases from V and 8 bases from J, the junction contained 17 bases not matched to a gene. This clone occurred once. Authors' analysis steps: Scientists estimated how many nucleated cells there were by amplifying reference gene primers. The protocol was immunoSEQ multiplex PCR, while the TCRdb copy is restricted to in-frame clones and leaves out a portion. Clone size and V and J calls were adopted from that table, with D and trimming inferred from the DNA. The top ten clones hold less than 9% of a sample with around 57,000 clones, 80% to 90% of them seen once.

The sequence came from a man between 50 and 59 years old with active COVID-19. The source material was peripheral blood. V and J are TRBV11-2 and TRBJ2-1, with 7 bases matching TRBD2. The CDR3 DNA reads as TGTGCCAGCAGCTGGGGACTAACTTCGGGTGGCGTTGATGAGCAGTTCTTC. The encoded protein is CASSWGLTSGGVDEQFF.